This T cell receptor (beta chain) was captured by sequencing in a study of neurological immune-mediated disorders. Comment on this clonotype: A much larger clone is a single base away; this may be a read error.

The CDR3 is made up of 15 amino acids. Germline CDR1 KGHSH, CDR2 LQKENI. V was clipped by 6 bases and J by 0 bases, with 9 bases between them. TCRdb recomputed calls from the 5' RACE reads with MiXCR, one row per CDR3 protein. This table has roughly 56,000 distinct CDR3 sequences, approximately 3.6% appearing once. The rearrangement joins TRBV18 to TRBJ2-6; possible D gene TRBD1, 5 bases. Sequenced material: PBMCs. The TCR sequence derives from a woman aged 60-75 years with multiple sclerosis. CDR3 nucleotides: TGTGCCAGCTCCCCAGGGCACTCTGGGGCCAACGTCCTGACTTTC. Amino acid sequence: CASSPGHSGANVLTF. Together with reference TRBV18 and TRBJ2-6, the CDR3 gives the full variable domain: NAGVMQNPRHLVRRRGQEARLRCSPMKGHSHVYWYRQLPEEGLKFMVYLQKENIIDESGMPKERFSAEFPKEGPSILRIQQVVRGDSAAYFCASSPGHSGANVLTFGAGSRLTVL.